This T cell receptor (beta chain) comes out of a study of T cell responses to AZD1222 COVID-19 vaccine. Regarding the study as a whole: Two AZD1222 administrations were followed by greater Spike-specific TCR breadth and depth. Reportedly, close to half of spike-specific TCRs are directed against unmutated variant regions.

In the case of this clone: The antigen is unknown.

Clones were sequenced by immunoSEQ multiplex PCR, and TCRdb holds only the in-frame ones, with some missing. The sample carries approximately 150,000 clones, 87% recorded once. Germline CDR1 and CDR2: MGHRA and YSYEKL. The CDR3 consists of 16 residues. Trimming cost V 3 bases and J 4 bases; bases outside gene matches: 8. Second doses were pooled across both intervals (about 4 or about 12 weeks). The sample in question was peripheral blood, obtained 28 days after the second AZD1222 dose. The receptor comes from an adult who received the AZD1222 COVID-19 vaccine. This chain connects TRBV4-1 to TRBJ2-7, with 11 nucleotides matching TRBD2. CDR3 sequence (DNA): TGCGCCAGCAGCCAGGTCGTAGCGGGGGGGCTTTACGAGCAGTACTTC. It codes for CASSQVVAGGLYEQYF.